A selection of T cell receptor beta chains follows, all from one sample in a study of T-cell reconstitution after alpha-beta-depleted transplantation in children. TCRdb reprocessed the PCR reads with MiXCR, giving one entry per CDR3 protein. The sample gives 500,000 to 600,000 distinct CDR3 sequences, about 31% of which show up once; around 2.3% is in the top ten. The input for sequencing was PBMCs from the stem cell graft donor, taken from the stem cell graft. These receptor sequences come from a human donor who donated a stem cell graft to a child with aplastic anemia. The CDR3 runs from the conserved cysteine through the conserved F or W. Each record gives: CDR3 DNA, CDR3 protein, J gene, V gene, D gene, clone size, CDR3 length. A D gene is named only where the DNA matches it firmly. Clone size, where shown, is once, few, many, or a class for clones that have expanded.

cdr3_nt: TGTGCCAGCACCTTGGGGGGAAACGGGGAGCTGTTTTTT
cdr3_aa: CASTLGGNGELFF
j_call: TRBJ2-2
v_call: TRBV12-3/TRBV12-4
d_call: -
clone_size: -
cdr3_length: 13

cdr3_nt: TGCGCCAGCAGTAATAGGACTAGCGGGAGGGTCAATGAGCAGTTCTTC
cdr3_aa: CASSNRTSGRVNEQFF
j_call: TRBJ2-1
v_call: TRBV5-1
d_call: TRBD2
clone_size: -
cdr3_length: 16

cdr3_nt: TGTGCCAGCAGCCCGATACTGTCTGGGGCCAACGTCCTGACTTTC
cdr3_aa: CASSPILSGANVLTF
j_call: TRBJ2-6
v_call: TRBV7-3
d_call: -
clone_size: -
cdr3_length: 15

cdr3_nt: TGCAGTGCTAGCGTCGGCGGGAGTACCCTAAGAACCCAGTACTTC
cdr3_aa: CSASVGGSTLRTQYF
j_call: TRBJ2-5
v_call: TRBV20-1
d_call: TRBD2
clone_size: few
cdr3_length: 15

cdr3_nt: TGTGCCAGCAGTAACAGGGGGTTGAGCACAGATACGCAGTATTTT
cdr3_aa: CASSNRGLSTDTQYF
j_call: TRBJ2-3
v_call: TRBV6-2/TRBV6-3
d_call: TRBD1
clone_size: once
cdr3_length: 15

cdr3_nt: TGCAGCGTCCTCGTGGCAGGGGGTATCCATAGCAATCAGCCCCAGCATTTT
cdr3_aa: CSVLVAGGIHSNQPQHF
j_call: TRBJ1-5
v_call: TRBV29-1
d_call: TRBD1
clone_size: -
cdr3_length: 17

cdr3_nt: TGTGCCAGCAGCCCGCTGACTAGCGGGACTTTTTCAAGGAAGCTGTTTTTT
cdr3_aa: CASSPLTSGTFSRKLFF
j_call: TRBJ2-2
v_call: TRBV7-2
d_call: TRBD2
clone_size: -
cdr3_length: 17

cdr3_nt: TGTGCCAGCAGTGAAGGTTTTTTTGGCTACACCTTC
cdr3_aa: CASSEGFFGYTF
j_call: TRBJ1-2
v_call: TRBV6-1
d_call: -
clone_size: few
cdr3_length: 12

cdr3_nt: TGTGCCTGGACAGTGCGCACCAGTGGAAACACCATATATTTT
cdr3_aa: CAWTVRTSGNTIYF
j_call: TRBJ1-3
v_call: TRBV30
d_call: -
clone_size: -
cdr3_length: 14

cdr3_nt: TGTGCCAGCAGCCTCAGGGAGTTTCCCACCACAGATACGCAGTATTTT
cdr3_aa: CASSLREFPTTDTQYF
j_call: TRBJ2-3
v_call: TRBV3-1
d_call: -
clone_size: -
cdr3_length: 16

cdr3_nt: TGCAGTGCTCAACTAGCGGGAGTTTACGAGCAGTACTTC
cdr3_aa: CSAQLAGVYEQYF
j_call: TRBJ2-7
v_call: TRBV20-1
d_call: TRBD2
clone_size: -
cdr3_length: 13

cdr3_nt: TGCAGTGCTAGTCCCAGGGAAACTGAAGCTTTCTTT
cdr3_aa: CSASPRETEAFF
j_call: TRBJ1-1
v_call: TRBV20-1
d_call: -
clone_size: few
cdr3_length: 12

cdr3_nt: TGTGCCAGCAACCCGACCGTCTCGAGGAACACTGAAGCTTTCTTT
cdr3_aa: CASNPTVSRNTEAFF
j_call: TRBJ1-1
v_call: TRBV5-5
d_call: -
clone_size: -
cdr3_length: 15

cdr3_nt: TGCGCCAGCAGCTTGGCCGGGGGAATTGCCTACAATGAGCAGTTCTTC
cdr3_aa: CASSLAGGIAYNEQFF
j_call: TRBJ2-1
v_call: TRBV5-1
d_call: -
clone_size: -
cdr3_length: 16

cdr3_nt: TGTGCCAGCAGTTACAAGCGGCCCGGCGGTGAGCAGTTCTTC
cdr3_aa: CASSYKRPGGEQFF
j_call: TRBJ2-1
v_call: TRBV6-2/TRBV6-3
d_call: -
clone_size: few
cdr3_length: 14

cdr3_nt: TGCGCCAGCAGCGTTAGACCCAGTCCAACTGAAGCTTTCTTT
cdr3_aa: CASSVRPSPTEAFF
j_call: TRBJ1-1
v_call: TRBV4-3
d_call: -
clone_size: -
cdr3_length: 14